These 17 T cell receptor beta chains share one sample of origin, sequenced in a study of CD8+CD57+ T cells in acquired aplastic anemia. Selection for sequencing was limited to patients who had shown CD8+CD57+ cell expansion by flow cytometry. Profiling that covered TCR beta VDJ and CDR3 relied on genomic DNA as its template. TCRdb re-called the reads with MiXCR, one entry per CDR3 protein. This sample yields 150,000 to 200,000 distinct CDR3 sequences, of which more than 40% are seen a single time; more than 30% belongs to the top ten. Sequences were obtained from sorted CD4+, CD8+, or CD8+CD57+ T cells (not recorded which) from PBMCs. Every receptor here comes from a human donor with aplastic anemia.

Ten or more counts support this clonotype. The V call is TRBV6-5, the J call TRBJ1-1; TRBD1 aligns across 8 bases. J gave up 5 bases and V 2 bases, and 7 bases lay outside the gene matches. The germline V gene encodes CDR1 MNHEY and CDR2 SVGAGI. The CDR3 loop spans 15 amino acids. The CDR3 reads CASSYQAGGTTEAFF. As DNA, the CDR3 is TGTGCCAGCAGTTACCAAGCAGGGGGCACGACTGAAGCTTTCTTT.

As DNA, the CDR3 is TGTGCCATCAGTGAGACAACTTCCGAGCAGTACTTC. Encoded protein: CAISETTSEQYF. J is TRBJ2-7 and V is TRBV10-3; D ambiguous. Trimming removed 2 bases at V and 6 bases at J, with 8 bases between. The CDR3 length is 12 residues. Looked up from germline, CDR1 is ENHRY and CDR2 is SYGVKD.

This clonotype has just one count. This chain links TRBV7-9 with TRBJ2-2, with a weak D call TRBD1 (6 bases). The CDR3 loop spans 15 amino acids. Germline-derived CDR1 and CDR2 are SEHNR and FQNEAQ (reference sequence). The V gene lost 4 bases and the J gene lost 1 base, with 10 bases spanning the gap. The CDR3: CASSSGQMNTGELFF. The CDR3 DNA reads TGTGCCAGCAGCTCCGGACAGATGAACACCGGGGAGCTGTTTTTT.

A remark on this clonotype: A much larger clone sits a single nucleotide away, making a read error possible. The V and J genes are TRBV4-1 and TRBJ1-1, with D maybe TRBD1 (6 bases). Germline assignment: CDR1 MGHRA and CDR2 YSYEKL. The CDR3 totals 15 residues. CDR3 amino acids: CASSLSQGMNTEASF. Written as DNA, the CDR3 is TGCGCCAGCAGCCTTTCTCAGGGGATGAACACTGAAGCTTCCTTT.

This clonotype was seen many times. The CDR3 DNA reads TGTGCCACCAGTGAGTCTTTCACAACTAGCACAGATACGCAGTATTTT. Translated: CATSESFTTSTDTQYF. The chain combines TRBV24-1 with TRBJ2-3, with no clear D. Germline CDR1 KGHDR, CDR2 SFDVKD. The CDR3 contains 16 residues. V lost 4 bases, J lost 0 bases, and 13 bases lay in between.

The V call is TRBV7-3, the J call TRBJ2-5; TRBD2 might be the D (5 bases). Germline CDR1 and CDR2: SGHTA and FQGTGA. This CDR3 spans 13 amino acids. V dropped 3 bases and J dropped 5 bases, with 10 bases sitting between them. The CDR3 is CASSFREGETQYF. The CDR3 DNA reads TGTGCCAGCAGCTTTCGGGAAGGCGAGACCCAGTACTTC.

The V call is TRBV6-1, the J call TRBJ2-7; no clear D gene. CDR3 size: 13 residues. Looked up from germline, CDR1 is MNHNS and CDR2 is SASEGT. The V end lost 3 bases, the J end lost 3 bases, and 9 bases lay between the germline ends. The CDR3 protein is CASSDRQIYEQYF. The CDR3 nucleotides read TGTGCCAGCAGTGACCGCCAGATCTACGAGCAGTACTTC.

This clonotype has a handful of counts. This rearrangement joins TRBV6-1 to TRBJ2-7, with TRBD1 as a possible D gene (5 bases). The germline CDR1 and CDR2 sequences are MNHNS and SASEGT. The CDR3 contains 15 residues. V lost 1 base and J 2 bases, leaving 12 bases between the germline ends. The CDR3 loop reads CASSEDLGPPYEQYF. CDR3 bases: TGTGCCAGCAGTGAAGATCTGGGGCCCCCCTACGAGCAGTACTTC.

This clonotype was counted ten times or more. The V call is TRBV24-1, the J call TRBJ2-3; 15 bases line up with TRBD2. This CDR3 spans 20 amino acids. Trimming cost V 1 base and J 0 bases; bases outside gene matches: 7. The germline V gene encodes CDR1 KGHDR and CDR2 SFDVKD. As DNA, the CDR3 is TGTGCCACCAGTGATTTCGCCGGGACTAGCGGGAGGAGGAGCACAGATACGCAGTATTTT. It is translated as CATSDFAGTSGRRSTDTQYF.

CDR3 protein: CSARGQDTEAFF. CDR3 nucleotide sequence: TGCAGTGCTAGAGGTCAGGACACTGAAGCTTTCTTT. This sequence joins TRBV20-1 and TRBJ1-1; D unclear. Trimming removed 1 base at V and 3 bases at J, with 6 bases between. Germline V gives CDR1 DFQATT, CDR2 SNEGSKA (reference sequence). The length of the CDR3 is 12 residues.

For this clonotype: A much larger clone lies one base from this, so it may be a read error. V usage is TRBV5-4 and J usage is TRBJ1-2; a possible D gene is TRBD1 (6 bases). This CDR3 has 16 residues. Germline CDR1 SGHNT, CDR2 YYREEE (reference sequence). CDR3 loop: CASSGQLGADNYGYIF. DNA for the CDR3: TGTGCCAGCAGCGGACAGCTCGGTGCGGATAACTATGGCTACATCTTC.

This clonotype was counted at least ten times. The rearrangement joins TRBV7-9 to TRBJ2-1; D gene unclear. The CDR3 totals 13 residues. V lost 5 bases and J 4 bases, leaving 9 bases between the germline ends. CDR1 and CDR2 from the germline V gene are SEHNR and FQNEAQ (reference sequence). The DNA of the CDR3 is TGTGCCAGCAGCCGCGCACCATACAATGAGCAGTTCTTC. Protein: CASSRAPYNEQFF.

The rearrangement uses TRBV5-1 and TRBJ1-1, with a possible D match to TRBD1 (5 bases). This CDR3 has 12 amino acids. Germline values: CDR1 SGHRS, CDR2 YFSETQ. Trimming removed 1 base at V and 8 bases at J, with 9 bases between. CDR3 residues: CASSLSSGEAFF. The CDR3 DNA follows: TGCGCCAGCAGCTTGAGTTCAGGGGAAGCTTTCTTT.

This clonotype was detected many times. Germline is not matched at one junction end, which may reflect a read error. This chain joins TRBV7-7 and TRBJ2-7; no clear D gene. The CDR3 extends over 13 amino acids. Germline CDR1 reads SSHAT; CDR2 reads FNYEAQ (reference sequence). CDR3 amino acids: CASSLVSHNEQYF. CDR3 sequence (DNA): TGTGCTAGCAGCTTAGTTAGCCACAACGAGCAGTACTTC.

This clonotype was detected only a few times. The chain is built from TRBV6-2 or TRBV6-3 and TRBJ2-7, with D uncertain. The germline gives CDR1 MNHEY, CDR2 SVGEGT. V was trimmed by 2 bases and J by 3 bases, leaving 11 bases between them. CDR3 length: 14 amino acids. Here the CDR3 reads CASSYLSPDYEQYF. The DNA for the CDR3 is TGTGCCAGCAGTTACCTAAGTCCCGACTACGAGCAGTACTTC.

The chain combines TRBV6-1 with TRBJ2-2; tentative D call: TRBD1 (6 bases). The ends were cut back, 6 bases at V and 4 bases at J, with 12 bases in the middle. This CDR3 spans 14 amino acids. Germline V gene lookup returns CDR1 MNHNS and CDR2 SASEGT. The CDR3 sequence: CASRAIGGTGELFF. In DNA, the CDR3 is TGTGCCAGCAGAGCAATAGGGGGCACCGGGGAGCTGTTTTTT.

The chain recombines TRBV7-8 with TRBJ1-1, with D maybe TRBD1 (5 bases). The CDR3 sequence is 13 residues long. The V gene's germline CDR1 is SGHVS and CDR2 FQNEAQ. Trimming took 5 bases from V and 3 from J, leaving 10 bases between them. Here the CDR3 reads CASSRTGDTEAFF. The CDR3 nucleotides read TGTGCCAGCAGCCGAACGGGGGACACTGAAGCTTTCTTT. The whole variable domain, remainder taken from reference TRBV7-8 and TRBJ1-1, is GAGVSQSPRYKVAKRGQDVALRCDPISGHVSLFWYQQALGQGPEFLTYFQNEAQLDKSGLPSDRFFAERPEGSVSTLKIQRTQQEDSAVYLCASSRTGDTEAFFGQGTRLTVV.